This is a list of T cell receptor beta chains from one sample in a study of OX40 agonist ivuxolimab in advanced cancers. Here immunoSEQ multiplex PCR was the method, and the copy in TCRdb shows in-frame clones only, minus some. Of under 25,000 clones listed, approximately 80% are singletons. Sequencing was performed on CD4+ or CD8+ T cells sorted from blood, taken in a trial of the OX40 agonist ivuxolimab. Every receptor here comes from an adult with an advanced solid tumor such as melanoma, head and neck, liver or kidney cancer. Both conserved end residues are part of each CDR3. The D gene is left open where the match is weak. Clone sizes are given selectively: once, few, many, or a class where the clone is expanded.

>TRBJ1-3|.|TRBD1|TRBV10-1
CASRPGQGDGNTIYF
TGCGCCAGCCGACCGGGACAGGGAGATGGAAACACCATATATTTT
>TRBJ2-3|.|.|TRBV6-5
CASSTPQGSRDTQYF
TGTGCCAGCAGCACTCCCCAGGGGTCCCGGGATACGCAGTATTTT
>TRBJ2-6|.|.|TRBV7-3
CASSPVLSGANVLTF
TGTGCCAGCAGCCCTGTGTTATCTGGGGCCAACGTCCTGACTTTC
>TRBJ1-1|.|.|TRBV10-1
CASSTLRTLNTEAFF
TGCGCCAGCAGTACACTCCGGACGCTGAACACTGAAGCTTTCTTT
>TRBJ1-2|.|.|TRBV29-1
CSVEEIQTGNYGYTF
TGCAGCGTTGAAGAGATCCAGACGGGGAATTATGGCTACACCTTC
>TRBJ2-2|.|.|TRBV5-6
CASSLEIAGPGELFF
TGTGCCAGCAGCCTGGAAATCGCGGGGCCCGGGGAGCTGTTTTTT
>TRBJ1-1|.|TRBD1|TRBV19
CASSFSGTVNTEAFF
TGTGCCAGTAGTTTCTCCGGGACAGTTAACACTGAAGCTTTCTTT
>TRBJ2-1|medium-sized|TRBD2|TRBV9
CASSVETPGLAGGYGDEQFF
TGTGCCAGCAGCGTAGAGACCCCGGGACTAGCGGGAGGGTACGGAGATGAGCAGTTCTTC
>TRBJ1-6|.|.|TRBV28
CASEERGASSYNSPLHF
TGTGCCAGCGAAGAGAGGGGGGCTAGCTCCTATAATTCACCCCTCCACTTT
>TRBJ2-5|.|.|TRBV28
CASSSGGTHQETQYF
TGTGCCAGCAGCAGTGGGGGGACTCACCAAGAGACCCAGTACTTC
>TRBJ1-4|once|.|TRBV5-1
CASSSGLMGEKLFF
TGCGCCAGCAGCTCGGGGCTCATGGGGGAAAAACTGTTTTTT
>TRBJ2-7|few|TRBD1|TRBV6-1
CASSEGGTVTYEQYF
TGTGCCAGCAGTGAAGGGGGGACAGTCACCTACGAGCAGTACTTC
>TRBJ2-5|.|TRBD2|TRBV9
CASSVVLAGEGETQYF
TGTGCCAGCAGCGTAGTTCTCGCGGGAGAAGGAGAGACCCAGTACTTC
>TRBJ2-3|once|.|TRBV5-1
CASSFAGLSSDTQYF
TGCGCCAGCAGCTTCGCGGGTCTAAGTTCGGATACGCAGTATTTT
>TRBJ2-2|.|.|TRBV7-9
CASSARGISGPTNTGELFF
TGTGCCAGCAGCGCTAGGGGCATTTCCGGACCTACGAACACCGGGGAGCTGTTTTTT
>TRBJ1-1|.|.|TRBV11-2
CASSLGQPEAFF
TGTGCCAGCAGCTTAGGGCAGCCTGAAGCTTTCTTT
>TRBJ2-1|few|.|TRBV27
CASFSRLVGEQFF
TGTGCCAGCTTCTCGCGACTAGTTGGTGAGCAGTTCTTC
>TRBJ1-2|.|.|TRBV4-1
CASSQGASWHTF
TGCGCCAGCAGCCAAGGGGCTAGCTGGCACACCTTC
>TRBJ1-4|.|.|TRBV6-4
CASSPQVGQGEKLFF
TGTGCCAGCAGCCCCCAAGTGGGACAAGGAGAAAAACTGTTTTTT
>TRBJ1-5|once|.|TRBV19
CASMGGKNQPQHF
TGTGCCAGTATGGGGGGGAAGAATCAGCCCCAGCATTTT
>TRBJ2-7|.|.|TRBV30
CAWSDPREQYF
TGTGCCTGGAGTGACCCTCGGGAGCAGTACTTC
>TRBJ2-7|once|.|TRBV5-6
CASSLVGRSYEQYF
TGTGCCAGCAGCTTGGTCGGTCGGAGCTACGAGCAGTACTTC
>TRBJ1-1|.|.|TRBV7-9
CASSPLRGASTEAFF
TGTGCCAGCAGCCCTTTGCGGGGGGCCAGCACTGAAGCTTTCTTT
>TRBJ2-3|.|.|TRBV5-6
CASSRELVAVTDTQYF
TGTGCCAGCAGCCGTGAGTTGGTAGCGGTCACAGATACGCAGTATTTT
>TRBJ2-7|.|.|TRBV29-1
CSVAGQPGPEQYF
TGCAGCGTTGCCGGTCAGCCGGGGCCCGAGCAGTACTTC
>TRBJ2-7|.|.|TRBV7-9
CASSGYGETRNEQYF
TGTGCCAGCAGCGGGTACGGGGAAACGAGGAACGAGCAGTACTTC
>TRBJ2-1|.|TRBD1|TRBV27
CASSSADRASYNEQFF
TGTGCCAGCAGTTCAGCGGACAGGGCATCCTACAATGAGCAGTTCTTC
>TRBJ2-3|.|.|TRBV5-4
CASSLTGEFTDTQYF
TGTGCCAGCAGCTTGACGGGGGAGTTCACAGATACGCAGTATTTT
>TRBJ2-7|.|.|TRBV2
CASSKDSSSYEQYF
TGTGCCAGCAGTAAGGACAGCAGCTCCTACGAGCAGTACTTC
>TRBJ1-1|.|.|TRBV28
CASLRGGVSEAFF
TGTGCCAGTCTTCGGGGAGGGGTCAGTGAAGCTTTCTTT
>TRBJ1-2|medium-sized|TRBD1|TRBV5-4
CASSFRGRGNYGYTF
TGTGCCAGCAGCTTTAGGGGGCGAGGGAACTATGGCTACACCTTC
>TRBJ2-1|.|.|TRBV5-1
CASSWTLSGYNEQFF
TGCGCCAGCAGCTGGACTCTCTCGGGGTACAATGAGCAGTTCTTC
>TRBJ2-7|.|TRBD1|TRBV6-5
CASSRTGGTYEQYF
TGTGCCAGCAGCCGGACAGGGGGGACCTACGAGCAGTACTTC
>TRBJ2-1|few|TRBD2|TRBV9
CASNLRGEAYNEQFF
TGTGCCAGTAATCTACGGGGGGAAGCGTACAATGAGCAGTTCTTC
>TRBJ1-5|few|TRBD1|TRBV30
CAWRQGTNQPQHF
TGTGCCTGGAGACAGGGGACCAATCAGCCCCAGCATTTT
>TRBJ1-2|.|TRBD1|TRBV7-3
CASSLSTGTALLEGYGYTF
TGTGCCAGCAGCTTATCAACCGGGACAGCTCTCCTGGAAGGCTATGGCTACACCTTC
>TRBJ1-2|.|.|TRBV7-9
CASSIKAQGGYTF
TGTGCCAGCAGCATAAAGGCCCAGGGTGGCTACACCTTC
>TRBJ1-6|.|.|TRBV14
CASSQSTGGSPLHF
TGTGCCAGCAGCCAATCCACAGGCGGTTCACCCCTCCACTTT
>TRBJ1-3|.|.|TRBV11-2
CASSLGFTDGNTIYF
TGTGCCAGCAGCTTAGGGTTTACGGACGGAAACACCATATATTTT
>TRBJ2-5|.|TRBD2|TRBV10-2
CASSPGGGGNPSLTKKETQYF
TGCGCCAGCAGCCCGGGAGGTGGCGGGAACCCCTCCCTGACAAAGAAAGAGACCCAGTACTTC
>TRBJ2-2|.|.|TRBV10-3
CAISATTNTGELFF
TGTGCCATCAGTGCGACAACGAACACCGGGGAGCTGTTTTTT
>TRBJ2-6|.|.|TRBV19
CASSLTPRLQGNSGANVLTF
TGTGCCAGTAGTCTAACTCCCCGGCTCCAGGGAAACTCTGGGGCCAACGTCCTGACTTTC
>TRBJ1-5|few|.|TRBV6-5
CASRRQGADQPQHF
TGTGCCAGCAGACGCCAGGGAGCCGATCAGCCCCAGCATTTT
>TRBJ2-7|few|TRBD2|TRBV5-4
CASSFGLAETYEQYF
TGTGCCAGCAGTTTCGGACTAGCGGAAACCTACGAGCAGTACTTC
>TRBJ1-5|.|.|TRBV5-6
CASSLGAGGNQPQHF
TGTGCCAGCAGCCTCGGGGCAGGGGGCAATCAGCCCCAGCATTTT
>TRBJ1-4|.|.|TRBV19
CASSISGANEKLFF
TGTGCCAGTAGTATATCCGGGGCTAATGAAAAACTGTTTTTT
>TRBJ2-7|.|.|TRBV28
CASSLRGLSYYEQYF
TGTGCCAGCAGTTTAAGAGGGTTATCATACTACGAGCAGTACTTC
>TRBJ1-5|.|.|TRBV30
CAWSGGDDQPQHF
TGTGCCTGGAGTGGAGGAGATGATCAGCCCCAGCATTTT
>TRBJ1-2|.|TRBD1|TRBV6-1
CASSEAAGGEYGYTF
TGTGCCAGCAGTGAAGCGGCAGGGGGCGAGTATGGCTACACCTTC
>TRBJ2-1|.|.|TRBV30
CAWSSTGLEQFF
TGTGCCTGGAGTTCCACCGGACTCGAGCAGTTCTTC
>TRBJ1-1|.|.|TRBV28
CASSPLAEMNTEAFF
TGTGCCAGCAGCCCTCTGGCAGAGATGAACACTGAAGCTTTCTTT